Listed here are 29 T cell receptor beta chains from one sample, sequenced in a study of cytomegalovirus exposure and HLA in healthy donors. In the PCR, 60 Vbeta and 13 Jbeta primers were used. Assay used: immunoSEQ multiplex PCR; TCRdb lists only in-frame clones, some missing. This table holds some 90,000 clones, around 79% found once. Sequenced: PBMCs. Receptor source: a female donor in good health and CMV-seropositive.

The CDR3 loop is CASSTGHLNYGYTF. CDR3 sequence (DNA): TGTGCCAGCAGCACGGGACACCTTAACTATGGCTACACCTTC. The rearrangement joins TRBV7-6 to TRBJ1-2, with D possibly being TRBD1 (6 bases). The germline V gene encodes CDR1 SGHVS and CDR2 FNYEAQ. The CDR3 has 14 residues. The germline V and J ends were trimmed by 5 bases and 1 base, with 11 bases remaining between them.

In DNA, the CDR3 is TGTGCCAGCAGCCCCGAGGTCAGGGATGAGCAGTTCTTC. Translation: CASSPEVRDEQFF. V gene TRBV27 combines with J gene TRBJ2-1; perhaps TRBD1 as D (5 bases). The V gene's germline CDR1 is MNHEY and CDR2 SMNVEV (reference sequence). The ends were cut back, 6 bases at V and 8 bases at J, with 14 bases in the middle. The CDR3 has 13 residues.

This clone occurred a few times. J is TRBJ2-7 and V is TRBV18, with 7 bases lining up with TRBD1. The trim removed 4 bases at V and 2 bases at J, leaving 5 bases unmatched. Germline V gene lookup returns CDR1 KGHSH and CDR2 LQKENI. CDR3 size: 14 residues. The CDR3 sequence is CASSRSGQAYEQYF. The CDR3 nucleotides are TGTGCCAGCTCACGGAGCGGACAGGCCTACGAGCAGTACTTC. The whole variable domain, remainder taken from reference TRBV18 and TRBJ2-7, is NAGVMQNPRHLVRRRGQEARLRCSPMKGHSHVYWYRQLPEEGLKFMVYLQKENIIDESGMPKERFSAEFPKEGPSILRIQQVVRGDSAAYFCASSRSGQAYEQYFGPGTRLTVT.

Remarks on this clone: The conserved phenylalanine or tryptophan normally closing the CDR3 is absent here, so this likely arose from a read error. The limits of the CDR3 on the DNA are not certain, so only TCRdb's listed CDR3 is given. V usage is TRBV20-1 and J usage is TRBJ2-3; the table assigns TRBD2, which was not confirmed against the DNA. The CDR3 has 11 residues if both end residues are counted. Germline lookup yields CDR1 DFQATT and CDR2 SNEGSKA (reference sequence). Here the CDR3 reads CSATGLAGAVV.

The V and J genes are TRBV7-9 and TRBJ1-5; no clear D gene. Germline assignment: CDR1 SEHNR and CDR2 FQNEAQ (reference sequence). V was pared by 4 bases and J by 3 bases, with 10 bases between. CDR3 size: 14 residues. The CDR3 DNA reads TGTGCCAGCAGCTCGAGACAAGTCAATCAGCCCCAGCATTTT. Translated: CASSSRQVNQPQHF.

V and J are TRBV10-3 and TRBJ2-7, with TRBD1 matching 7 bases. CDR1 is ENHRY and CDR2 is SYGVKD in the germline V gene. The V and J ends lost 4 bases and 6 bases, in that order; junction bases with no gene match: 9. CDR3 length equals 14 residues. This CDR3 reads CAISGGDRVGEQYF. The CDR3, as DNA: TGTGCCATCAGTGGGGGAGACAGGGTGGGCGAGCAGTACTTC.

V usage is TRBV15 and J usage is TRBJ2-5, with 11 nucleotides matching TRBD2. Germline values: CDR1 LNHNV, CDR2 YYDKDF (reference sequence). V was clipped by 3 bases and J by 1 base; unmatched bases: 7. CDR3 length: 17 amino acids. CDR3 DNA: TGTGCCACCAGCAGCGTAGCGGGGGGGCGATTCCAAGAGACCCAGTACTTC. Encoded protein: CATSSVAGGRFQETQYF.

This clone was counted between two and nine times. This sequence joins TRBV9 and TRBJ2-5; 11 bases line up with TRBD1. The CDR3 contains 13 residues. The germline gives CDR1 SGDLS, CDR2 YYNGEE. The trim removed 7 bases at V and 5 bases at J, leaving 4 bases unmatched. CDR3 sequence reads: CASGQGAVETQYF. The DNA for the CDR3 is TGTGCCAGCGGACAGGGGGCGGTGGAGACCCAGTACTTC.

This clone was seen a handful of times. CDR3 sequence: CASSSPPGGQGGSQEQYF. The DNA for the CDR3 is TGTGCCAGCAGTTCCCCTCCAGGGGGACAGGGGGGATCGCAGGAGCAGTACTTC. V usage is TRBV2 and J usage is TRBJ2-7, with 11 bases lining up with TRBD1. This CDR3 region has 18 residues. Germline V gives CDR1 SNHLY, CDR2 FYNNEI. J was trimmed by 7 bases and V by 5 bases; bases with no gene match: 19.

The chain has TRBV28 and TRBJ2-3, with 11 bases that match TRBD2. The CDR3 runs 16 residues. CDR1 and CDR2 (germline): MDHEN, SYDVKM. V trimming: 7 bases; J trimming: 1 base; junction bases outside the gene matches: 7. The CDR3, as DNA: TGTGCCAGCATTCTACTAGCGGGGGCCCGCACAGATACGCAGTATTTT. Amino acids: CASILLAGARTDTQYF.

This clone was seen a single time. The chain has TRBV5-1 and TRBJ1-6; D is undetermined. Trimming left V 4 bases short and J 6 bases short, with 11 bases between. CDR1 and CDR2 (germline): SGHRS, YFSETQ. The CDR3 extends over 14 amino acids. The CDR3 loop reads CASSPTHFNSPLHF. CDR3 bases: TGCGCCAGCAGCCCGACACACTTTAATTCACCCCTCCACTTT.

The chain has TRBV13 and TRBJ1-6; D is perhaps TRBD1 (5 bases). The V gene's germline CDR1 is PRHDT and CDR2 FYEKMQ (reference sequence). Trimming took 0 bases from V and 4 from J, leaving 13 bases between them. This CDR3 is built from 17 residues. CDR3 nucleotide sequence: TGTGCCAGCAGCTTAGGGCGGGGGGGGATTTATAATTCACCCCTCCACTTT. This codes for CASSLGRGGIYNSPLHF.

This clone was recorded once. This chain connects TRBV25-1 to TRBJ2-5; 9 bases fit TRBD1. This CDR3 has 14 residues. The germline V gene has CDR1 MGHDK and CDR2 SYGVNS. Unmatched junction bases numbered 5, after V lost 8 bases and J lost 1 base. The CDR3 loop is CASRQGGFQETQYF. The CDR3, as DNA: TGTGCCAGCCGACAGGGGGGGTTCCAAGAGACCCAGTACTTC.

CDR3 amino acids: CASRGTGYGYTF. DNA of the CDR3: TGTGCCAGTAGGGGGACAGGATATGGCTACACCTTC. V and J are TRBV19 and TRBJ1-2, with TRBD1 identical over 8 bases. Trimming took 6 bases from V and 5 from J; bases not matched to a gene: 2. CDR3 size: 12 residues. CDR1 LNHDA and CDR2 SQIVND come from the germline V gene (reference sequence).

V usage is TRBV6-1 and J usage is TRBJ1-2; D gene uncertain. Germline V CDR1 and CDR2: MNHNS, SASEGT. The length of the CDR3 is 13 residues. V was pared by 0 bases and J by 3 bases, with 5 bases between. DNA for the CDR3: TGTGCCAGCAGTGAAGCTCCGGACTATGGCTACACCTTC. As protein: CASSEAPDYGYTF.

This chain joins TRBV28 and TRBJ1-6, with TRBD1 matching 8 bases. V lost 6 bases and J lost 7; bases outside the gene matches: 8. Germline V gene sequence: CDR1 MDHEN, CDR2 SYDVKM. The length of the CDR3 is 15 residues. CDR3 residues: CASSLRGRRNSPLHF. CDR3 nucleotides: TGTGCCAGCAGCCTCAGGGGGCGCAGAAATTCACCCCTCCACTTT.

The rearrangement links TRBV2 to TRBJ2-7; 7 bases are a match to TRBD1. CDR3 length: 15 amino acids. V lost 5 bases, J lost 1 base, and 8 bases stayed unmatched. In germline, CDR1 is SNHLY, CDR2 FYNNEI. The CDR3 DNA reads TGTGCCAGCAGTTCCCGAGACAGGGCATCCTACGAGCAGTACTTC. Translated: CASSSRDRASYEQYF.

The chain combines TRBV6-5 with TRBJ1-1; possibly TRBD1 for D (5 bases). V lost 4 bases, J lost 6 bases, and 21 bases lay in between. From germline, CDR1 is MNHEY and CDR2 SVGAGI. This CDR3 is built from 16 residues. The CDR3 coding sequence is TGTGCCAGCAGTTCACGGGACTGGCAAAAGGTGGCTGAAGCTTTCTTT. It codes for CASSSRDWQKVAEAFF.

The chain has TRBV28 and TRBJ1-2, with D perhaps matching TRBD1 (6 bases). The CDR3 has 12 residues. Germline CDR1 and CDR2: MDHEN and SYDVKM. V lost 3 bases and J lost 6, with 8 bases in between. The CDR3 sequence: CASSFWGHGYTF. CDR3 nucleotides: TGTGCCAGCAGTTTCTGGGGGCATGGCTACACCTTC.

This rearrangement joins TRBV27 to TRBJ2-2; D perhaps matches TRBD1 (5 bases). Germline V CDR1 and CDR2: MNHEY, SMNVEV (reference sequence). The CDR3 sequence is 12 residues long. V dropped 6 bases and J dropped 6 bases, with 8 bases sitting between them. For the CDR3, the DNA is TGTGCCAGCAGACGGACACCCGGGGAGCTGTTTTTT. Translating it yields CASRRTPGELFF.

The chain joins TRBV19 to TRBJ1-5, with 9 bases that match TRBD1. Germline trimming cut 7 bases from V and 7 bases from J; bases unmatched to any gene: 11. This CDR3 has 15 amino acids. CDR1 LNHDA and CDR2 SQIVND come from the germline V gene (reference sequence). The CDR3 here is CASKDRGQGGQPQHF. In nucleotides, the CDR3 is TGTGCCAGTAAGGACCGGGGACAGGGCGGACAGCCCCAGCATTTT.

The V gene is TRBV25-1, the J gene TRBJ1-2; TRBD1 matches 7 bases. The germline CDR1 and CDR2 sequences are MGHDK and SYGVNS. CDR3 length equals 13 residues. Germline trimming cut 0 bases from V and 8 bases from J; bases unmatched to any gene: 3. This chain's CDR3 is CASSEYRGYGYTF. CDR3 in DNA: TGTGCCAGCAGTGAATACAGGGGGTACGGCTACACCTTC.

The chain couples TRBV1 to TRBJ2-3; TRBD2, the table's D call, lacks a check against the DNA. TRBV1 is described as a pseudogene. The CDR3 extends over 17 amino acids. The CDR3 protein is CTSSQGLAGGGTDTQYF. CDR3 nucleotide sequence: TGCACCAGCAGCCAAGGACTAGCGGGGGGGGGCACAGATACGCAGTATTTT.

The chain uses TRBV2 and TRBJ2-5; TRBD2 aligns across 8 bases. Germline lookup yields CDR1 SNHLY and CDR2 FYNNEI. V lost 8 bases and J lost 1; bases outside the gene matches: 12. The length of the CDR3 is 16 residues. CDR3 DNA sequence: TGTGCCAGCCTTGGGGGGTCTAGCGGGTTCCAAGAGACCCAGTACTTC. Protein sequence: CASLGGSSGFQETQYF.

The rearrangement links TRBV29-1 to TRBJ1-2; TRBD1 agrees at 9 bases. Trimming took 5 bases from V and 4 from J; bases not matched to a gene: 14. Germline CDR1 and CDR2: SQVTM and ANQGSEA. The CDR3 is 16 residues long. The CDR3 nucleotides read TGCAGCGTTTCTGGGACAGGGCCTCCCGCCCCCTATGGCTACACCTTC. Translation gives CSVSGTGPPAPYGYTF.

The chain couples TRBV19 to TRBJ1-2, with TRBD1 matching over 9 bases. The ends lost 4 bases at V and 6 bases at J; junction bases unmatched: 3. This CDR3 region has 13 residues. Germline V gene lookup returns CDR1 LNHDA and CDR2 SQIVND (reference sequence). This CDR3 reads CASSRGQGNGYTF. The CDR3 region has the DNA TGTGCCAGTAGTAGGGGACAGGGAAATGGCTACACCTTC.

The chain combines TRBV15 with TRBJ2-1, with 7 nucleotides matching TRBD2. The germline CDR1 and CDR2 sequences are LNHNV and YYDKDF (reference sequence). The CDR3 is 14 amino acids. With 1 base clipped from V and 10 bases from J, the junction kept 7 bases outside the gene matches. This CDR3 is CATSRVSSGEEQFF. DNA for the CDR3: TGTGCCACCAGCAGAGTCTCTAGCGGAGAGGAGCAGTTCTTC.

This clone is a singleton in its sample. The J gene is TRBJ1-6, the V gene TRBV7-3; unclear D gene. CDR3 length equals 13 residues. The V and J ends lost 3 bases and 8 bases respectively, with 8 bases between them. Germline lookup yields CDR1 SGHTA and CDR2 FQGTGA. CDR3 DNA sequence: TGTGCCAGCAGCTTGTCAGATTATTCACCCCTCCACTTT. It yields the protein CASSLSDYSPLHF. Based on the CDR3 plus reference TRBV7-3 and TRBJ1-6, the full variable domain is GAGVSQTPSNKVTEKGKYVELRCDPISGHTALYWYRQSLGQGPEFLIYFQGTGAADDSGLPNDRFFAVRPEGSVSTLKIQRTERGDSAVYLCASSLSDYSPLHFGNGTRLTVT.

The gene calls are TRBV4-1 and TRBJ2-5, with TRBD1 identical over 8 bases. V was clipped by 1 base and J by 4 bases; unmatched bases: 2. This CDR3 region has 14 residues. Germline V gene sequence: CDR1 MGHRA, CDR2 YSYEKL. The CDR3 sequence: CASSQVQGAETQYF. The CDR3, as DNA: TGCGCCAGCAGCCAAGTCCAGGGGGCAGAGACCCAGTACTTC.